This TCR beta chain was captured by sequencing in a study of T cells after yellow fever vaccination. Template switching with 5'RACE generated the TCR cDNA and added a universal primer site and UMIs. One entry per CDR3 protein results from TCRdb running MiXCR on the 5' RACE reads. The table lists 500,000 to 650,000 distinct CDR3 sequences, more than 9% of them singletons. General study results and limits: Clonotype sharing between CD4 and CD8 compartments was small. The booster response re-showed most primary clones: 95% to 96% CD4, approximately 90% CD8.

This clonotype came up a few times. The target antigen is unknown. Germline V gene sequence: CDR1 SGHTA, CDR2 FQGNSA. The length of the CDR3 is 15 residues. Trimming cost V 1 base and J 4 bases; bases outside gene matches: 4. The rearrangement uses TRBV7-2 and TRBJ1-1; 9 bases match TRBD1. This TCR was sampled from a man aged 25 to 45 who received the YFV17D yellow fever vaccine. The specimen comprised PBMCs, sampled on the day of the yellow fever booster vaccination. CDR3 region: CASSLEGTGTTEAFF. CDR3 in DNA: TGTGCCAGCAGCTTAGAGGGGACAGGGACCACTGAAGCTTTCTTT.